The clone carrying this T cell receptor (beta chain) was seen a few times. This sample is part of a study of cytomegalovirus exposure and HLA in healthy donors. Amplification used 60 Vbeta primers and 13 Jbeta primers. Produced via immunoSEQ multiplex PCR; TCRdb's table is partial and in-frame only. This table holds around 220,000 clones, more than 60% found once. The TCR sequence derives from a woman in her twenties or thirties in good health and CMV-seronegative. Sample: PBMCs.

The CDR3, as DNA: TGTGCCAGCAGCCAAGACCAGCGGGGGGGCGCAGATACGCAGTATTTT. Translating it yields CASSQDQRGGADTQYF. The rearrangement joins TRBV5-5 to TRBJ2-3, with TRBD2 matching 10 bases. The germline CDR1 and CDR2 sequences are SGHKS and YYEKEE (reference sequence). J lost 4 bases, V lost 4 bases, and 9 bases had no gene match. The CDR3 has 16 residues.